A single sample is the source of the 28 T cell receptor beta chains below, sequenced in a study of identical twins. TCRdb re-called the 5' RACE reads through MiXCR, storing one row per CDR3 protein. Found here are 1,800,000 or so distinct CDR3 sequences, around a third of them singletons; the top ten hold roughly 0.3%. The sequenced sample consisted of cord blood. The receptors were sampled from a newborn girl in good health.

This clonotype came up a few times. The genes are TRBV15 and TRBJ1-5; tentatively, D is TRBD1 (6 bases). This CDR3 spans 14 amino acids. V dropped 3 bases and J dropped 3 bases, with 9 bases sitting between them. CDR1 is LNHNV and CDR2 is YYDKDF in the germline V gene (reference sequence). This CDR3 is CATSSGQINQPQHF. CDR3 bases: TGTGCCACCAGCAGTGGACAGATCAATCAGCCCCAGCATTTT.

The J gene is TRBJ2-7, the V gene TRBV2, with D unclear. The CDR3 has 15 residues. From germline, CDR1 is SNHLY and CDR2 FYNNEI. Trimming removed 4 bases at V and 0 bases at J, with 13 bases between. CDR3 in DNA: TGTGCCAGCAGTGCCGAGGCGGAGAGCTCCTACGAGCAGTACTTC. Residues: CASSAEAESSYEQYF.

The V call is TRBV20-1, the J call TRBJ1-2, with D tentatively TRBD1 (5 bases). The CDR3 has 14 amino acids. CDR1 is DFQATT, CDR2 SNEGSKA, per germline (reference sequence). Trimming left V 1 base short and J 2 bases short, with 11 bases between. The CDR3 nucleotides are TGCAGTGCTAGAGTGGTGGGGGGGAACTATGGCTACACCTTC. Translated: CSARVVGGNYGYTF.

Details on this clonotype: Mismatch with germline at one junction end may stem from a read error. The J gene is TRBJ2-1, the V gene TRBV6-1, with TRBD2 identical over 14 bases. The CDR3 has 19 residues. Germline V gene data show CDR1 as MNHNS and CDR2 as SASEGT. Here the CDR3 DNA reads TGTGTCAGCAGTGAAGCGCCCGCCGGGACTAGCGGGAGTCCAAATGAGCAGTTCTTC. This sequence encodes CVSSEAPAGTSGSPNEQFF.

CDR3 bases: TGTGCCAGTAGTATCGGCGGGGACGAGCAGTACTTC. Translation gives CASSIGGDEQYF. This rearrangement joins TRBV19 to TRBJ2-7, with D possibly being TRBD2 (6 bases). Trimming left V 3 bases short and J 5 bases short, with 8 bases between. Per the germline V gene, CDR1 is LNHDA and CDR2 is SQIVND (reference sequence). This CDR3 contains 12 residues.

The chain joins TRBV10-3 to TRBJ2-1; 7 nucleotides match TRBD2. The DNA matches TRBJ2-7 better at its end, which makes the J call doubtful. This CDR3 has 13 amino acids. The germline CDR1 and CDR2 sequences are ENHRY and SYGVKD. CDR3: CAATSVSYNEQYF. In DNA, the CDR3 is TGTGCCGCAACTAGCGTCTCCTACAATGAGCAGTACTTC.

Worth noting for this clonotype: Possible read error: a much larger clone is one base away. This CDR3 is CAISDGQGNNEQYF. CDR3 DNA sequence: TGTGCCATCAGTGATGGGCAGGGGAACAATGAGCAGTACTTC. V gene TRBV10-3 combines with J gene TRBJ2-1; D might be TRBD1 (6 bases). The last part of the DNA fits TRBJ2-7 better; the J call may be wrong. CDR1 is ENHRY and CDR2 is SYGVKD in the germline V gene. The CDR3 runs to 14 residues.

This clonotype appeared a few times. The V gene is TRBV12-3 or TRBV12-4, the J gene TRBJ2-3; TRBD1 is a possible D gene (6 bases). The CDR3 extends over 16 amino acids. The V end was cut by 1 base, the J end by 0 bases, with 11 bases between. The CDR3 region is CASSLGRQVSTDTQYF. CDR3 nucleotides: TGTGCCAGCAGTTTAGGACGACAGGTTAGCACAGATACGCAGTATTTT.

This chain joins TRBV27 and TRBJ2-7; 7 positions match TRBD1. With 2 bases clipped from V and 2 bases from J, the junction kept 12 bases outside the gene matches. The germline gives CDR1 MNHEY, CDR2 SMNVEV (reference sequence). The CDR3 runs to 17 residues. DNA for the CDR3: TGTGCCAGCAGTTTAGGGCCCTTGAAGACAGGGCCCTACGAGCAGTACTTC. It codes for CASSLGPLKTGPYEQYF.

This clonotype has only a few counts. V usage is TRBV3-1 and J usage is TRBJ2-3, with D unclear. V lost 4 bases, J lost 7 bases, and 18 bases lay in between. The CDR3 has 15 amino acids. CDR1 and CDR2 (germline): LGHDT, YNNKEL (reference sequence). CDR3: CASSRGSSARNTQYF. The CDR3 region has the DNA TGTGCCAGCAGCCGGGGATCGTCGGCCCGGAATACGCAGTATTTT.

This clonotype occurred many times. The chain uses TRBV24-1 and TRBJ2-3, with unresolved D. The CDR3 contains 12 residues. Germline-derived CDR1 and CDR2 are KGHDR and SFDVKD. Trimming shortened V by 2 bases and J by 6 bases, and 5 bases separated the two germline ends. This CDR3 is CATSDSGDTQYF. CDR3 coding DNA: TGTGCCACCAGTGATTCCGGGGATACGCAGTATTTT.

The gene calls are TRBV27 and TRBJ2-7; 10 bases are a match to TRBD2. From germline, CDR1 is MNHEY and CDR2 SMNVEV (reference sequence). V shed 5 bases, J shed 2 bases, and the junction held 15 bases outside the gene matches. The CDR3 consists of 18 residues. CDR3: CASSPVSEAGGNPYEQYF. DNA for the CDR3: TGTGCCAGCAGTCCCGTCTCAGAAGCGGGAGGGAATCCCTACGAGCAGTACTTC.

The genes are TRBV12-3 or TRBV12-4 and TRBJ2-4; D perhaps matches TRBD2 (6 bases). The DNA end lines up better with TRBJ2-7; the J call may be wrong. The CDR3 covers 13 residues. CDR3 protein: CASAVAGTYEQYF. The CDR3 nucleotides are TGTGCCAGCGCGGTGGCGGGGACCTACGAGCAGTACTTC.

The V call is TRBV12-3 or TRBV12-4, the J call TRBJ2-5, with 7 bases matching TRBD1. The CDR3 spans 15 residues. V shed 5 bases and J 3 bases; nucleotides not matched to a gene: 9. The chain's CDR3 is CASSLGQVLKETQYF. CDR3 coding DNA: TGTGCCAGCAGTCTCGGACAGGTGCTCAAAGAGACCCAGTACTTC.

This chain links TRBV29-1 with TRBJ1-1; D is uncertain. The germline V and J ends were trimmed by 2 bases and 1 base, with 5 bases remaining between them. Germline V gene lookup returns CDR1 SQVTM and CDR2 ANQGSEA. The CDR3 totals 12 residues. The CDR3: CSVERANTEAFF. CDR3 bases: TGCAGCGTTGAAAGGGCGAACACTGAAGCTTTCTTT.

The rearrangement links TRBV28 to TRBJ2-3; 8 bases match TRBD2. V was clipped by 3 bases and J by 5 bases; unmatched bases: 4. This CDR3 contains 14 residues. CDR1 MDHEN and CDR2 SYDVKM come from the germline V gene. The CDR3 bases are TGTGCCAGCAGTTTCCAAGCGGGAGTAGATACGCAGTATTTT. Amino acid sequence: CASSFQAGVDTQYF.

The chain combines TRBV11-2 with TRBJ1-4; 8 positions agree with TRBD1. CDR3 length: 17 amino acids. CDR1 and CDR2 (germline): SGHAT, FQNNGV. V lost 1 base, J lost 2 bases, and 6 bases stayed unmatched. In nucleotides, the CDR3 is TGTGCCAGCAGCTTAGGCCCAGGGGGCAGGACTAATGAAAAACTGTTTTTT. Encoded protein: CASSLGPGGRTNEKLFF.

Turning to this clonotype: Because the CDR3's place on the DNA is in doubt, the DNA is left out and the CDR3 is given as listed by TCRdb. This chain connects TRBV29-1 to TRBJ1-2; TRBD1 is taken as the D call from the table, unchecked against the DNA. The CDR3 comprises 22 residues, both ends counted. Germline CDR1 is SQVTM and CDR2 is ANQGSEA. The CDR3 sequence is CSVRPSGDEQFFGPGTGVGYTF.

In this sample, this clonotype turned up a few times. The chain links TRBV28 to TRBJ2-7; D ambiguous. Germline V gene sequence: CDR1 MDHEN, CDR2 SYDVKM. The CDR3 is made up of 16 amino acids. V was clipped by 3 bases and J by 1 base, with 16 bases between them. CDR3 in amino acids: CASSFALGLGSYEQYF. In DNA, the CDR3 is TGTGCCAGCAGTTTCGCCCTCGGCCTAGGATCCTACGAGCAGTACTTC.

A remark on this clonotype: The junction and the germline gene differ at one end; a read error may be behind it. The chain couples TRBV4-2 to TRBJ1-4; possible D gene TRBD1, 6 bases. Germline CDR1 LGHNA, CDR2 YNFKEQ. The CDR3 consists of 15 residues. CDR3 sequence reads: CASSPDAGANEKPFF. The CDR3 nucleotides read TGTGCCAGCAGCCCCGACGCGGGGGCAAATGAAAAACCGTTTTTT.

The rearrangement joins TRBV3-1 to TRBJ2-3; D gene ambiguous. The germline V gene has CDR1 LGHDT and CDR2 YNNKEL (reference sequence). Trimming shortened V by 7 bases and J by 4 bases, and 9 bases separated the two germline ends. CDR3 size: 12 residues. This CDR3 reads CASIEVADTQYF. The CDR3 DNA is TGTGCCAGCATCGAAGTCGCAGATACGCAGTATTTT.

The DNA of the CDR3 is TGTGCCAGCAGTCGTGAGGGGACAGGGGGCTACAATGAGCAGTACTTC. This sequence encodes CASSREGTGGYNEQYF. The chain is built from TRBV4-2 and TRBJ2-7, with 12 bases aligning to TRBD1. V lost 6 bases to trimming and J lost 7 bases; unmatched junction nucleotides: 13. The CDR3 spans 16 residues. Germline V gives CDR1 LGHNA, CDR2 YNFKEQ.

In nucleotides, the CDR3 is TGCAGTGCCTGGATGGTGGGGGTACCCCATGGCTACACCTTC. This gives the protein CSAWMVGVPHGYTF. The chain is built from TRBV20-1 and TRBJ1-2, with a weak D call TRBD1 (5 bases). CDR1 DFQATT and CDR2 SNEGSKA come from the germline V gene (reference sequence). V dropped 6 bases and J dropped 6 bases, with 20 bases sitting between them. This CDR3 comprises 14 residues.

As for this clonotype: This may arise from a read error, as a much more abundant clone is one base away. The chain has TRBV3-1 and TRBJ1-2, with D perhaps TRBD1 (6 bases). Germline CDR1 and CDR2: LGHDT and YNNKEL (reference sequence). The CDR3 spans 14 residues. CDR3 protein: CASSQGDTNYGCTF. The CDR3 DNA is TGTGCCAGCAGCCAAGGGGACACTAACTATGGCTGCACCTTC.

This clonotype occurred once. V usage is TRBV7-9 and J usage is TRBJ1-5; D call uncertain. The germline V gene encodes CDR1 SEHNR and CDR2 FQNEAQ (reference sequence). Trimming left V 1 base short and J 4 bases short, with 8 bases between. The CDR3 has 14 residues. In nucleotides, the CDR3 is TGTGCCAGCAGCTTAGGGGGAGAAAATCAGCCCCAGCATTTT. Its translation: CASSLGGENQPQHF.

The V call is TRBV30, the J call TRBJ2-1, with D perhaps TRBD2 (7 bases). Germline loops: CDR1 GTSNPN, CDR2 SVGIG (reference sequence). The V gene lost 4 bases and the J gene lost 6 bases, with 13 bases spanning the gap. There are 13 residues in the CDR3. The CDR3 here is CAWIRGGFNEQFF. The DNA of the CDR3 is TGTGCCTGGATCAGGGGAGGGTTCAATGAGCAGTTCTTC.

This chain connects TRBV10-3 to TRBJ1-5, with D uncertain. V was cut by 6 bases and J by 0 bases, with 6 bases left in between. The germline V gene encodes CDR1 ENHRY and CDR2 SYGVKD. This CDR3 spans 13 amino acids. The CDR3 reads CAIRDYSNQPQHF. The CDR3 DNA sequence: TGTGCCATCAGGGACTATAGCAATCAGCCCCAGCATTTT.

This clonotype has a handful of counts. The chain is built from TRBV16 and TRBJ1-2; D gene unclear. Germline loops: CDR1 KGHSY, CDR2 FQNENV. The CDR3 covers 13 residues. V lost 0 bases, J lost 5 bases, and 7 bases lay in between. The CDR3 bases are TGTGCCAGCAGCCAATCGTACTCGTATGGCTACACCTTC. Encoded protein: CASSQSYSYGYTF.